This TCR beta chain is drawn from a study of radiation and T cells in renal cell carcinoma (dated by TCRdb to 2020 to 2022). In the study overall: Samples came from a clinical trial, in which primary renal cell carcinomas received 15 Gy stereotactic body radiation therapy followed by nephrectomy 4 weeks later. In total, about 51 samples underwent TCR beta sequencing: around 25 tumors plus 27 peripheral blood samples. A total of about 4 million unique CDR3 nucleotide sequences, encoding 2.5 million to 3 million unique CDR3 amino acid sequences, were found across all 50 or so samples.

To note about this clone: The antigen it recognizes is unknown. Base qualities are not provided; no much larger clone lies one nucleotide away.

The label giving this sample's time point can be read as: baseline pretreatment blood. This specimen's treatment or condition label, per the study, means: 15 Gy SBRT to primary tumor, nephrectomy 4 weeks later. Serial peripheral blood from radiation-treated patients was sampled at baseline, 2 weeks and 4 weeks after SBRT to track tumor-enriched clonotypes. Every patient had renal cell carcinoma of clear cell pathology. Genomic DNA for TCR sequencing was prepared using the QIAamp DNA Blood Mini Kit (Qiagen). Samples were included in the analyses only if all quality control checks were passed. TCR beta libraries were generated from genomic DNA with the immunoSEQ kit, following the manufacturer's recommendations. Library preparation used a first multiplex PCR with proprietary primers, then a second PCR adding unique barcodes, with bead cleanups after each round. A positive control reaction and a negative control reaction, both provided in the kit, were run with every batch of samples. The final libraries underwent checking on an Agilent 4200 TapeStation D1000 ScreenTape, volumetric pooling, and quantification by qPCR. Sequencing was performed on an Illumina NextSeq500 using a MidOutput 150-cycle cartridge, with 156 Read1 cycles, 15 Index1 cycles, and the kit custom primers. The pooled library was loaded at roughly 1 pM with roughly 19% PhiX control spiked in. Turning to the authors' computational methods: The vendor-processed data were analyzed in R, and a clonotype was defined as all T cells that share the same CDR3 nucleotide sequence. In the clone abundance analyses, frequencies were normalized to the 10,000 most abundant clones in each sample. Public T cell clones, which averaged fewer than five per sample, were removed prior to analysis. Tumor-enriched and baseline blood-enriched clonotypes were defined by at least a 32-fold difference in abundance between compartments. A beta-binomial differential abundance model was used to identify clonotypes that were expanded or contracted between blood time points. Similarity between tumor and blood repertoires was quantified using the Baroni-Urbani and Buser coefficient, and groups were compared with two-tailed Wilcoxon tests in R. As stored in TCRdb, this immuneACCESS dataset retains in-frame rearrangements with V and J assigned. A fraction of the clones does not appear; measured against another copy, unresolved V genes explain less than half of the discrepancy, and the remainder lacks a known reason. Clone size and the V and J calls come from that table; the DNA yielded D and trimming. The sample data list about 95,000 clones, and about 88% of these were observed just once. The top ten clonotypes cover less than 10% of the sample.

Broad study findings and their caveats: Effects of radiation dose or scheduling on the TCR repertoire could not be addressed with the single-armed trial design. Changes in the blood repertoire were not tracked past 4 weeks after treatment. Top tumor clonotypes rose in blood from baseline to 2 weeks post-radiation, then contracted by 4 weeks, suggesting transient expansion of tumor-resident clones. No pretreatment tumor biopsies were available, so the baseline intratumoral presence of clonotypes could not be determined.

Trimmed from V: 6 bases; trimmed from J: 10 bases; junction bases lacking a gene match: 7. CDR1 LNHDA and CDR2 SQIVND are derived from the germline V gene (reference sequence). There are 15 amino acids in the CDR3, from cysteine to phenylalanine inclusive. Just CDR3 DNA is preserved here, 45 bases in frame from base 1. Recombination joined TRBV19 with TRBJ1-6; 12 central bases correspond to TRBD1. The material was blood, obtained from a patient whose treatment included radiotherapy and nephrectomy. The receptor was derived from a man aged 45 to 65 with renal cell carcinoma. The CDR3 region reads CASSPGQGAVSPLHF. The nucleotide sequence is TGTGCCAGTAGCCCGGGACAGGGGGCCGTCTCACCCCTCCACTTT.